This TCR beta chain was captured by sequencing in a study of T cell repertoires in cytomegalovirus infection. Regarding the study as a whole: The ex vivo response was dominated by HLA-C-restricted CMV-specific TCR beta clonotypes.

One entry per CDR3 protein, called by TCRdb with MiXCR from the reads. Here the sample spans 100,000 or so distinct CDR3 sequences, about 29% being singletons. Comments on this clonotype: Its antigen is still unknown.

This CDR3 is 14 amino acids long. Germline CDR1 DFQATT, CDR2 SNEGSKA (reference sequence). Trimming took off 3 bases at V and 11 bases at J, with 19 bases between the two ends. The TCR comes from a human donor in good health (CMV status not recorded). Some clones in this sample may be carry-over from other donors' samples. The chain couples TRBV20-1 to TRBJ1-4; D perhaps matches TRBD1 (6 bases). The starting material was CD8+ T cells from cultured PBMCs, obtained from culture after CMV antigen stimulation. The CDR3 reads CSARGEQGLGKLFF. CDR3 DNA: TGCAGTGCTAGGGGGGAACAGGGCCTTGGGAAACTGTTTTTT.